Following are 32 T cell receptor beta chains from one sample sequenced in a study of T cell changes during pregnancy in multiple sclerosis. TCRdb's copy holds only in-frame clones and misses some; the assay was immunoSEQ multiplex PCR. The sample holds 36,000 or so clones, 89% seen once. Sequenced here: CD8+ T cells from peripheral blood mononuclear cells, sampled in the third trimester of pregnancy. Receptor source: a female donor with multiple sclerosis, enrolled in a pregnancy study.

This clone is judged medium-sized (0.01 to 0.1%). The chain carries TRBV4-3 and TRBJ2-1, with TRBD2 identical over 12 bases. This CDR3 has 16 amino acids. The junction had 3 bases not matched to a gene; V was cut back by 0 bases and J by 6 bases. Per germline, CDR1 LGHNA and CDR2 YSLEER. The CDR3 region has the DNA TGCGCCAGCAGCCAAGAACCTAGCGGGGGGGCCAATGAGCAGTTCTTC. Residues: CASSQEPSGGANEQFF.

V is TRBV2 and J is TRBJ1-1, with a possible D match to TRBD1 (5 bases). The V end lost 8 bases, the J end lost 7 bases, and 17 bases lay between the germline ends. The CDR3 contains 13 residues. CDR1 is SNHLY and CDR2 is FYNNEI in the germline V gene. CDR3 protein: CASHEWGRGEAFF. Here the CDR3 DNA reads TGTGCCAGCCACGAGTGGGGTAGGGGTGAAGCTTTCTTT.

This clone was picked up one time. This chain connects TRBV27 to TRBJ2-7; no clear D. The germline V gene has CDR1 MNHEY and CDR2 SMNVEV (reference sequence). The CDR3 loop spans 12 amino acids. The V end was cut by 5 bases, the J end by 6 bases, with 11 bases between. As DNA, the CDR3 is TGTGCCAGCAGTCCCCCGGGTGTCGAGCAGTACTTC. Amino acids: CASSPPGVEQYF.

V usage is TRBV29-1 and J usage is TRBJ2-3; 9 bases agree with TRBD2. Germline trimming cut 5 bases from V and 5 bases from J; bases unmatched to any gene: 5. There are 13 residues in the CDR3. Germline CDR1 and CDR2: SQVTM and ANQGSEA. CDR3 sequence (DNA): TGCAGCGTTCCTAGCGGGAAGGAAGATACGCAGTATTTT. Its protein product is CSVPSGKEDTQYF.

CDR3 sequence reads: CASSDQKDGIEKLFF. The CDR3 DNA reads TGTGCCAGCAGCGACCAGAAGGACGGGATTGAAAAACTGTTTTTT. The rearrangement links TRBV11-2 to TRBJ1-4; D uncertain. The V and J ends lost 5 bases and 7 bases respectively, with 17 bases between them. The CDR3 has 15 amino acids. CDR1 SGHAT and CDR2 FQNNGV come from the germline V gene. Using reference TRBV11-2 and TRBJ1-4 for the parts outside the CDR3, the full variable domain is EAGVAQSPRYKIIEKRQSVAFWCNPISGHATLYWYQQILGQGPKLLIQFQNNGVVDDSQLPKDRFSAERLKGVDSTLKIQPAKLEDSAVYLCASSDQKDGIEKLFFGSGTQLSVL.

J is TRBJ1-3 and V is TRBV7-7; TRBD1 is a possible D gene (6 bases). Germline CDR1 is SSHAT and CDR2 is FNYEAQ (reference sequence). This CDR3 region has 15 residues. V lost 1 base to trimming and J lost 0 bases, with 7 bases between them. CDR3 DNA sequence: TGTGCCAGCAGCTTAGGGACAGACTCTGGAAACACCATATATTTT. This gives the protein CASSLGTDSGNTIYF. Supplemented by reference TRBV7-7 and TRBJ1-3, the full variable domain reads GAGVSQSPRYKVTKRGQDVTLRCDPISSHATLYWYQQALGQGPEFLTYFNYEAQPDKSGLPSDRFSAERPEGSISTLTIQRTEQRDSAMYRCASSLGTDSGNTIYFGEGSWLTVV.

CDR3 in amino acids: CASSLEEYLDSPLHF. Written as DNA, the CDR3 is TGTGCCAGCAGCTTAGAGGAATACCTAGATTCACCCCTCCACTTT. The rearrangement joins TRBV7-9 to TRBJ1-6, with D uncertain. The V gene lost 1 base and the J gene lost 8 bases, with 12 bases spanning the gap. Germline V lookup: CDR1 SEHNR, CDR2 FQNEAQ (reference sequence). The length of the CDR3 is 15 residues.

V and J are TRBV7-2 and TRBJ2-3; possibly TRBD2 for D (6 bases). Deletions cut 6 bases from V and 5 bases from J, with 12 bases between. In germline, CDR1 is SGHTA, CDR2 FQGNSA. The CDR3 length is 13 residues. CDR3 nucleotide sequence: TGTGCCAGCAGGGCGGGGCGTCAAGATACGCAGTATTTT. Amino acid sequence: CASRAGRQDTQYF. Drawing the rest from reference TRBV7-2 and TRBJ2-3, the complete variable domain is GAGVSQSPSNKVTEKGKDVELRCDPISGHTALYWYRQSLGQGLEFLIYFQGNSAPDKSGLPSDRFSAERTGGSVSTLTIQRTQQEDSAVYLCASRAGRQDTQYFGPGTRLTVL.

The chain uses TRBV4-1 and TRBJ2-1; possibly TRBD2 for D (6 bases). Germline loops: CDR1 MGHRA, CDR2 YSYEKL. CDR3 length: 14 amino acids. V dropped 5 bases and J dropped 4 bases, with 12 bases sitting between them. CDR3 DNA: TGCGCCAGCAGCTCGGGGGACTCGTACAATGAGCAGTTCTTC. Translation: CASSSGDSYNEQFF.

The gene calls are TRBV5-1 and TRBJ2-7; D is possibly TRBD1 (5 bases). V lost 2 bases, J lost 1 base, and 10 bases lay in between. This CDR3 spans 14 amino acids. Germline V gene lookup returns CDR1 SGHRS and CDR2 YFSETQ. CDR3 in DNA: TGCGCCAGCAGCTTCTTCGCAGGGTCCTACGAGCAGTACTTC. Encoded protein: CASSFFAGSYEQYF.

This clone was counted a single time. This sequence joins TRBV4-2 and TRBJ2-1, with 7 bases fitting TRBD1. This CDR3 is built from 17 residues. V gave up 4 bases and J gave up 2 bases; unmatched junction bases: 11. Germline V gene lookup returns CDR1 LGHNA and CDR2 YNFKEQ. Written as DNA, the CDR3 is TGTGCCAGCAGCCCCTATCCCGACAGGGAAGCCTACAATGAGCAGTTCTTC. Residues: CASSPYPDREAYNEQFF.

The chain couples TRBV29-1 to TRBJ2-1, with TRBD1 identical over 8 bases. Losses at the gene ends were 1 base for V and 9 bases for J; bases not matched to a gene: 14. CDR3 length: 16 residues. The germline V gene has CDR1 SQVTM and CDR2 ANQGSEA. The CDR3 sequence is CSVEGASDRVWGEQFF. The CDR3 DNA is TGCAGCGTTGAAGGGGCTTCGGACAGGGTATGGGGTGAGCAGTTCTTC.

This clone was seen a handful of times. The V gene is TRBV27, the J gene TRBJ2-7; TRBD1 matches at 8 bases. The CDR3 extends over 12 amino acids. The V gene's germline CDR1 is MNHEY and CDR2 SMNVEV (reference sequence). After removal of 6 bases from V and 6 bases from J, the junction contained 4 bases not matched to a gene. The CDR3 loop is CASRSTGAEQYF. CDR3 bases: TGTGCCAGCAGGTCGACAGGGGCCGAGCAGTACTTC.

J is TRBJ2-2 and V is TRBV6-4, with D uncertain. V was pared by 5 bases and J by 6 bases, with 7 bases between. The germline CDR1 and CDR2 sequences are MRHNA and SNTAGT. The length of the CDR3 is 12 residues. The DNA of the CDR3 is TGTGCCAGCAGTTCCCCCTCCGGGGAGCTGTTTTTT. This gives the protein CASSSPSGELFF.

V usage is TRBV13 and J usage is TRBJ2-1; 9 bases match TRBD1. The CDR3 is 17 amino acids. V shed 5 bases, J shed 2 bases, and the junction held 10 bases outside the gene matches. Germline-derived CDR1 and CDR2 are PRHDT and FYEKMQ (reference sequence). CDR3 DNA sequence: TGTGCCAGCAGCATAACTTCCGGGACAGGGCCCTACAATGAGCAGTTCTTC. As protein: CASSITSGTGPYNEQFF. The full variable domain, in which reference TRBV13 and TRBJ2-1 provide the parts outside the CDR3, is AAGVIQSPRHLIKEKRETATLKCYPIPRHDTVYWYQQGPGQDPQFLISFYEKMQSDKGSIPDRFSAQQFSDYHSELNMSSLELGDSALYFCASSITSGTGPYNEQFFGPGTRLTVL.

The rearrangement uses TRBV5-5 and TRBJ1-1, with D possibly TRBD1 on 5 matching bases. The CDR3 is made up of 12 amino acids. CDR1 is SGHKS and CDR2 is YYEKEE in the germline V gene (reference sequence). Trimming stripped 4 bases from V and 11 bases from J, with 15 bases between. The CDR3 DNA follows: TGTGCCAGCAGCCTAGGGACGGAGGGGGCTTTCTTT. Protein: CASSLGTEGAFF.

V is TRBV19 and J is TRBJ2-7, with TRBD1 as a possible D gene (6 bases). Trimming cost V 1 base and J 3 bases, with 7 bases left between them. The CDR3 is 13 amino acids. Germline assignment: CDR1 LNHDA and CDR2 SQIVND (reference sequence). The CDR3, as DNA: TGTGCCAGTAGTATAGCGGACAGCTACGAGCAGTACTTC. Protein: CASSIADSYEQYF.

The chain joins TRBV7-9 to TRBJ1-2; 10 bases are shared with TRBD1. Germline assignment: CDR1 SEHNR and CDR2 FQNEAQ (reference sequence). J lost 8 bases, V lost 0 bases, and 12 bases had no gene match. This CDR3 is 17 amino acids long. CDR3 in amino acids: CASSLASQDRGFGGYTF. In DNA form, the CDR3 reads TGTGCCAGCAGCTTAGCCTCTCAGGACAGGGGGTTCGGGGGCTACACCTTC.

The chain couples TRBV9 to TRBJ2-7, with 11 bases lining up with TRBD2. Germline trimming cut 3 bases from V and 0 bases from J; bases unmatched to any gene: 11. Germline CDR1 reads SGDLS; CDR2 reads YYNGEE. This CDR3 spans 18 amino acids. CDR3: CASSAPLTSGVSSYEQYF. In nucleotides, the CDR3 is TGTGCCAGCAGCGCACCGTTGACTAGCGGGGTAAGCTCCTACGAGCAGTACTTC. Full variable domain (outside the CDR3, taken from reference TRBV9 and TRBJ2-7): DSGVTQTPKHLITATGQRVTLRCSPRSGDLSVYWYQQSLDQGLQFLIQYYNGEERAKGNILERFSAQQFPDLHSELNLSSLELGDSALYFCASSAPLTSGVSSYEQYFGPGTRLTVT.

The chain recombines TRBV19 with TRBJ1-2; D is undetermined. V lost 2 bases, J lost 12 bases, and 13 bases lay in between. This CDR3 spans 12 amino acids. Germline V gene lookup returns CDR1 LNHDA and CDR2 SQIVND (reference sequence). The CDR3 protein is CASSIPPGVNTF. The DNA of the CDR3 is TGTGCCAGTAGTATACCCCCCGGGGTGAACACCTTC.

The gene calls are TRBV6-5 and TRBJ1-1; TRBD1 aligns across 7 bases. V was pared by 6 bases and J by 4 bases, with 5 bases of the junction left unmatched. Germline values: CDR1 MNHEY, CDR2 SVGAGI. CDR3 length: 13 amino acids. Here the CDR3 reads CASSSQGSTEAFF. The DNA for the CDR3 is TGTGCCAGCAGCTCACAGGGGAGCACTGAAGCTTTCTTT.

This rearrangement joins TRBV6-6 to TRBJ1-1; 7 bases are a match to TRBD1. This CDR3 has 15 residues. V lost 0 bases, J lost 5 bases, and 6 bases stayed unmatched. Germline values: CDR1 MNHNY, CDR2 SVGAGI (reference sequence). In DNA form, the CDR3 reads TGTGCCAGCAGTTACTCTCTGGACAGGACGACTGAAGCTTTCTTT. Protein: CASSYSLDRTTEAFF.

This chain uses TRBV7-9 with TRBJ1-1; D perhaps matches TRBD1 (6 bases). This CDR3 region has 15 residues. Trimming removed 5 bases at V and 1 base at J, with 14 bases between. The germline V gene encodes CDR1 SEHNR and CDR2 FQNEAQ (reference sequence). The CDR3 region has the DNA TGTGCCAGCAGCCACAGGGAGACACCGAACACTGAAGCTTTCTTT. It encodes CASSHRETPNTEAFF. Based on the CDR3 plus reference TRBV7-9 and TRBJ1-1, the full variable domain is DTGVSQNPRHKITKRGQNVTFRCDPISEHNRLYWYRQTLGQGPEFLTYFQNEAQLEKSRLLSDRFSAERPKGSFSTLEIQRTEQGDSAMYLCASSHRETPNTEAFFGQGTRLTVV.

The chain combines TRBV19 with TRBJ1-4; D is unclear. The germline gives CDR1 LNHDA, CDR2 SQIVND (reference sequence). Between the trimmed V and J ends, which lost 2 bases and 5 bases, there was a span of 9 bases. The CDR3 totals 14 residues. For the CDR3, the DNA is TGTGCCAGTAGTATATTCCTGGGCAATGAAAAACTGTTTTTT. Translation: CASSIFLGNEKLFF.

V is TRBV4-3 and J is TRBJ1-4, with 7 bases identical to TRBD1. The V and J ends lost 4 bases and 4 bases, in that order; junction bases with no gene match: 6. CDR1 LGHNA and CDR2 YSLEER come from the germline V gene. The CDR3 has 15 amino acids. As DNA, the CDR3 is TGCGCCAGCAGCCCCGGGGACAGTCATAATGAAAAACTGTTTTTT. Translating gives CASSPGDSHNEKLFF.

The chain links TRBV19 to TRBJ2-5; 7 bases map to TRBD2. The J call may be incorrect, as the DNA end agrees better with TRBJ2-7. Germline V gene sequence: CDR1 LNHDA, CDR2 SQIVND (reference sequence). The length of the CDR3 is 15 residues. The CDR3 loop is CASSISPAGSYEQYF. The CDR3 DNA reads TGTGCCAGTAGTATAAGCCCAGCGGGATCCTACGAGCAGTACTTC.

The V call is TRBV6-5, the J call TRBJ1-1, with D possibly matching TRBD1 (6 bases). The CDR3 extends over 14 amino acids. Per the germline V gene, CDR1 is MNHEY and CDR2 is SVGAGI. V was trimmed by 6 bases and J by 7 bases, leaving 18 bases between them. As DNA, the CDR3 is TGTGCCAGCAGCATACAGGGTCGGGAAAGTGAAGCTTTCTTT. Its protein is CASSIQGRESEAFF.

This rearrangement joins TRBV29-1 to TRBJ1-4, with TRBD1 as a possible D gene (6 bases). Trimming removed 7 bases from V and 4 bases from J, with 10 bases in between. The V gene's germline CDR1 is SQVTM and CDR2 ANQGSEA. There are 12 residues in the CDR3. DNA for the CDR3: TGCAGCGCCGGACAGTTTAATGAAAAACTGTTTTTT. Protein: CSAGQFNEKLFF.

This chain links TRBV29-1 with TRBJ1-1; 7 bases map to TRBD1. Germline V CDR1 and CDR2: SQVTM, ANQGSEA. The CDR3 loop spans 16 amino acids. The junction had 16 bases not matched to a gene; V was cut back by 6 bases and J by 3 bases. This CDR3 reads CSVENLAGTEYTEAFF. The CDR3 DNA follows: TGCAGCGTCGAGAACTTAGCCGGGACAGAGTACACTGAAGCTTTCTTT.

The CDR3 protein is CASSRMELANEKLFF. CDR3 nucleotide sequence: TGTGCCAGCAGTCGAATGGAGTTAGCTAATGAAAAACTGTTTTTT. J is TRBJ1-4 and V is TRBV25-1; D not resolved. This CDR3 has 15 amino acids. CDR1 is MGHDK, CDR2 SYGVNS, per germline. Trimming cost V 5 bases and J 3 bases, with 13 bases left between them. The whole variable domain, filled in from reference TRBV25-1 and TRBJ1-4, reads EADIYQTPRYLVIGTGKKITLECSQTMGHDKMYWYQQDPGMELHLIHYSYGVNSTEKGDLSSESTVSRIRTEHFPLTLESARPSHTSQYLCASSRMELANEKLFFGSGTQLSVL.

This clone came up once. This sequence joins TRBV7-9 and TRBJ2-5, with a tentative D call TRBD1 (6 bases). V lost 5 bases to trimming and J lost 5 bases, with 12 bases between them. The CDR3 consists of 13 residues. Per germline, CDR1 SEHNR and CDR2 FQNEAQ (reference sequence). The CDR3 spells CASSPGTKETQYF. In DNA form, the CDR3 reads TGTGCCAGCAGCCCCGGGACAAAGGAGACCCAGTACTTC. Drawing the rest from reference TRBV7-9 and TRBJ2-5, the complete variable domain is DTGVSQNPRHKITKRGQNVTFRCDPISEHNRLYWYRQTLGQGPEFLTYFQNEAQLEKSRLLSDRFSAERPKGSFSTLEIQRTEQGDSAMYLCASSPGTKETQYFGPGTRLLVL.

This clone showed up just once. The CDR3 bases are TGTGCCAGTAGTTATGACGGACTCTCCTACGAGCAGTACTTC. Encoded protein: CASSYDGLSYEQYF. The chain has TRBV19 and TRBJ2-7; perhaps TRBD2 as D (5 bases). Trimming took 5 bases from V and 0 from J, leaving 11 bases between them. Germline V lookup: CDR1 LNHDA, CDR2 SQIVND (reference sequence). The CDR3 is 14 amino acids.